The next 12 T cell receptor beta chains were all read from a single sample in a study of T cell responses to AZD1222 COVID-19 vaccine. Profiled with immunoSEQ multiplex PCR; TCRdb holds only in-frame clones, not every one. Of 15,000 to 20,000 clones in the sample, 75% to 85% were seen once. The sequencing used peripheral blood, collected 28 days after the second AZD1222 dose. The receptors stem from an adult who received the AZD1222 COVID-19 vaccine.

This CDR3 is CASSPRDRSDYEQYF. The CDR3 nucleotides are TGTGCCAGCAGCCCCCGTGACCGCTCCGACTACGAGCAGTACTTC. J is TRBJ2-7 and V is TRBV9; D is unclear. V lost 4 bases and J lost 3, with 17 bases in between. This CDR3 is built from 15 residues. Germline V gene lookup returns CDR1 SGDLS and CDR2 YYNGEE.

The chain recombines TRBV9 with TRBJ2-7; the D gene could be TRBD1 or TRBD2 (6 bases each). The CDR3 runs to 15 residues. Germline V gene sequence: CDR1 SGDLS, CDR2 YYNGEE. V lost 0 bases and J lost 4, with 14 bases in between. CDR3 residues: CASSVGGGLEYEQYF. The CDR3 coding sequence is TGTGCCAGCAGCGTAGGAGGGGGGCTGGAGTACGAGCAGTACTTC.

The chain carries TRBV10-3 and TRBJ1-2, with TRBD1 matching over 8 bases. The V and J ends lost 0 bases and 2 bases, in that order; junction bases with no gene match: 8. This CDR3 spans 17 amino acids. The germline V gene has CDR1 ENHRY and CDR2 SYGVKD. CDR3 region: CAISESPRTGLNYGYTF. In DNA, the CDR3 is TGTGCCATCAGTGAGTCCCCCCGGACAGGGCTCAACTATGGCTACACCTTC.

This chain uses TRBV10-3 with TRBJ2-1, with 7 bases fitting TRBD1. V trimming: 4 bases; J trimming: 5 bases; junction bases outside the gene matches: 5. CDR1 is ENHRY and CDR2 is SYGVKD in the germline V gene. The CDR3 consists of 14 residues. The CDR3 bases are TGTGCCATCAGTGGGACCGGGACAGACAATGAGCAGTTCTTC. It translates to CAISGTGTDNEQFF.

The chain couples TRBV18 to TRBJ1-1, with D possibly TRBD1 on 5 matching bases. Germline CDR1 and CDR2: KGHSH and LQKENI. This CDR3 spans 19 amino acids. Trimming pared 3 bases from V and 0 bases from J, leaving 23 bases between. The DNA of the CDR3 is TGTGCCAGCTCACCCAAAGTGCAACAGGAGATAATTTTGAACACTGAAGCTTTCTTT. Translating gives CASSPKVQQEIILNTEAFF. Drawing the rest from reference TRBV18 and TRBJ1-1, the complete variable domain is NAGVMQNPRHLVRRRGQEARLRCSPMKGHSHVYWYRQLPEEGLKFMVYLQKENIIDESGMPKERFSAEFPKEGPSILRIQQVVRGDSAAYFCASSPKVQQEIILNTEAFFGQGTRLTVV.

In its sample, this clone was seen once. The rearrangement links TRBV10-2 to TRBJ1-2; weak D call: TRBD1 (6 bases). The CDR3 consists of 15 residues. CDR1 WSHSY and CDR2 SAAADI come from the germline V gene. V dropped 3 bases and J dropped 1 base, with 12 bases sitting between them. This CDR3 is CASSDRQALNYGYTF. The CDR3 coding sequence is TGCGCCAGCAGTGACCGACAGGCCCTTAACTATGGCTACACCTTC.

Of note for this clone: The junction differs from germline at one of its ends, possibly a read error. The J gene is TRBJ2-4, the V gene TRBV5-1; D is possibly TRBD2 (6 bases). CDR1 and CDR2 from the germline V gene are SGHRS and YFSETQ. The CDR3 length is 14 residues. CDR3 coding DNA: TGCGCCAGCAGCCCGGGACTGGCCAGAAACATTCAGTACTTC. As protein: CASSPGLARNIQYF. The variable domain in full, completed from reference TRBV5-1 and TRBJ2-4, reads KAGVTQTPRYLIKTRGQQVTLSCSPISGHRSVSWYQQTPGQGLQFLFEYFSETQRNKGNFPGRFSGRQFSNSRSEMNVSTLELGDSALYLCASSPGLARNIQYFGAGTRLSVL.

The rearrangement joins TRBV30 to TRBJ1-2; D might be TRBD1 (6 bases). Germline CDR1 and CDR2: GTSNPN and SVGIG (reference sequence). V was clipped by 8 bases and J by 7 bases, with 20 bases between them. The CDR3 extends over 13 amino acids. CDR3 loop: CARAEDGTRGYTF. CDR3 coding DNA: TGTGCCCGAGCTGAAGACGGGACACGTGGCTACACCTTC. Filled out from reference TRBV30 and TRBJ1-2, the complete variable domain reads SQTIHQWPATLVQPVGSPLSLECTVEGTSNPNLYWYRQAAGRGLQLLFYSVGIGQISSEVPQNLSASRPQDRQFILSSKKLLLSDSGFYLCARAEDGTRGYTFGSGTRLTVV.

This clone was seen a single time. V usage is TRBV9 and J usage is TRBJ2-2, with D unresolved. CDR1 and CDR2 from the germline V gene are SGDLS and YYNGEE. Trimming stripped 0 bases from V and 5 bases from J, with 11 bases between. The CDR3 totals 15 residues. The CDR3 spells CASSVGVIGTGELFF. The CDR3 coding sequence is TGTGCCAGCAGCGTAGGGGTCATCGGGACCGGGGAGCTGTTTTTT.

V and J are TRBV7-2 and TRBJ2-1; tentative D call: TRBD1 (6 bases). Between the trimmed V and J ends, which lost 8 bases and 7 bases, there was a span of 12 bases. In germline, CDR1 is SGHTA, CDR2 FQGNSA. The CDR3 has 12 residues. The CDR3 DNA reads TGTGCCAGCGGGGACATCAGGAATGAGCAGTTCTTC. Its translation: CASGDIRNEQFF.

This clone appeared once. The V call is TRBV5-1, the J call TRBJ1-1; D might be TRBD1 (5 bases). The V gene's germline CDR1 is SGHRS and CDR2 YFSETQ. V was shortened by 7 bases and J by 2 bases, with 15 bases between the two germline ends. The CDR3 has 14 residues. This CDR3 reads CASRTTAQNTEAFF. Written as DNA, the CDR3 is TGCGCCAGCCGTACGACAGCTCAAAACACTGAAGCTTTCTTT.

The V call is TRBV27, the J call TRBJ2-1, with 8 bases aligning to TRBD2. Germline-derived CDR1 and CDR2 are MNHEY and SMNVEV (reference sequence). Trimming took 5 bases from V and 0 from J; bases not matched to a gene: 9. CDR3 length: 17 residues. The CDR3 loop reads CASSLYYSGNSYNEQFF. DNA of the CDR3: TGTGCCAGCAGTCTATATTATAGCGGGAACTCCTACAATGAGCAGTTCTTC.